What follows is one T cell receptor beta chain and its context. CDR1 SGHNT and CDR2 YYREEE come from the germline V gene (reference sequence). The CDR3 spans 16 residues. V was pared by 1 base and J by 4 bases, with 5 bases of the junction left unmatched. The data are from a study of blood T cell repertoires in COVID-19. Whole-study context: Nucleic acid was either cDNA or gDNA, and it came from T cells, B-cell-depleted T cells, or PBMCs.

Some clones are missing from TCRdb's copy, which holds only in-frame ones; the method was immunoSEQ multiplex PCR. This table holds approximately 97,000 clones, about nine tenths found once. Sequenced material: peripheral blood. The chain is built from TRBV5-4 and TRBJ2-3; 11 bases line up with TRBD2. This TCR was recovered from a woman in her forties or fifties with COVID-19, enrolled during active disease. The CDR3 sequence is CASSLTSGGVADTQYF. The CDR3 DNA reads TGTGCCAGCAGCTTGACTAGCGGGGGCGTCGCAGATACGCAGTATTTT.